This T cell receptor (beta chain) came from a study of regulatory T cells in long-lasting Graves disease (dated by TCRdb to the early 2020s). About the investigation overall: Patients with newly diagnosed Graves' disease had been on antithyroid drugs for under 3 months. A total of about 33 samples underwent TCR sequencing, from roughly 13 patients with persistent Graves' disease and 20 or so patients with newly diagnosed Graves' disease. The study took place in China and was registered as a clinical trial. This study used TCR sequencing and RNA sequencing of peripheral blood to compare persistent Graves' disease patients against newly diagnosed Graves' disease patients. Overall study outcomes, separate from this receptor: Persistent Graves' disease patients showed lower TCR Shannon entropy and fewer highly expanded clones than newly diagnosed patients, suggesting clonal expansion. A larger number of public clonotypes was shared among persistent patients (around 3,000) than among newly diagnosed patients (around 890). Because the primary lesion, thyroid tissue, could not be accessed, the study looked at peripheral blood alone. Persistent disease showed preferential use of TRBV28, TRBJ1-2 and TRBJ2-5, whereas newly diagnosed disease favored TRBV20-1 and TRBJ2-1. The authors acknowledged the small sample size as a limitation that may reduce accuracy. Sequencing and analysis were limited to the TCR beta chain.

CDR1 SGHRS and CDR2 YFSETQ were looked up in the germline V gene. V is cut by 5 bases and J by 3 bases, and the space between the germline ends is 14 bases. The CDR3 goes from the cysteine to the phenylalanine over 14 residues. Only the CDR3 part of the read is kept: 42 bases, read in frame from the first base. This clonotype was seen ten or more times. It lacks a known antigen. No qualities accompany the bases; no much larger clone lies one base away. Libraries were built with multiplex PCR. TCRdb records Illumina HiSeq 4000 as the sequencer. iRepertoire HTBI primers and Arm-PCR amplification of CDR3 regions were used to construct TCR beta libraries. Before sequencing, the PCR products underwent gel purification. For the original study's pipeline: Gene usage analysis of CDR3 amino acid clonotypes used the 55 to 65 TRBV and 14 to 15 TRBJ segments found across samples. COPE and FqMerger were used to merge the filtered high-quality paired reads into contigs. BLAST was used to align contigs to IMGT TRBV, TRBD and TRBJ reference genes, with CDR3 defined following IMGT. Any clonotype with a frequency above 0.1% was classified as a highly expanded clone. Shannon entropy served as the measure of repertoire diversity, while the Gini coefficient captured V-J evenness. A clonotype was considered public if more than one individual shared it. TCRdb cleaned the public reads at Q25 with fastp, built clones with MiXCR and kept in-frame beta chains. Every entry covers one CDR3 protein and lists the most common genes and DNA from its rows. The V and J calls shown here were made by TCRdb, not taken from the authors' results. Present in this sample are around 400,000 distinct CDR3 sequences, over 12% of which were seen just once. Of the sample, roughly 8% is held by the ten largest clones.

The time point label corresponds to: newly diagnosed GD, antithyroid drugs for less than 3 months. RNA was extracted from PBMCs in TRIzol for both TCR sequencing and RNA sequencing. The diagnosis of Graves' disease was made according to American Thyroid Association guidelines. Patients were recruited from an endocrinology department in Xi'an, China. Each patient gave around 9.2 milliliters of peripheral blood, collected in an EDTA anticoagulant tube. Ficoll Paque Plus density gradient separation was used to isolate PBMCs, and no additional T cell sorting was done. An Agilent 2100 Bioanalyzer and agarose gel were used to check RNA quality, while a NanoDrop 2000 measured RNA concentration. These data were also reused for a study on T cells in Graves' hyperthyroidism and ophthalmopathy. As the second paper documents: A patient counted as having stable Graves' hyperthyroidism if no progression to ophthalmopathy occurred over 18 months of follow-up. The hyperthyroidism patients were between 18 and 65 years old and newly diagnosed, with a disease duration of less than 2 months. Any patient with an uncontrolled infection, another autoimmune disease, pregnancy or lactation was excluded. Diagnoses relied on clinical symptoms, serum thyroxine and TRAb, thyroid ultrasound and orbital computed tomography. A first-round RT-PCR of the TCR CDR3 used the HTBI primer set with the Qiagen OneStep RT-PCR kit. Most expanded thyroid clonotypes (frequency above 0.001) were also detected in blood, a finding suggesting that blood repertoires may reflect thyroid immune responses. In cross-validation, a model built on a 13 V-J signature told ophthalmopathy apart from stable hyperthyroidism with 87.88% sensitivity and roughly 81% specificity, and in testing the same model reached 80%/75%. In validation, the model predicted progression to ophthalmopathy with 60% to 71% sensitivity and 72% to 85% specificity, a median of 6.5 months before onset. To identify distinguishing TCR V-J signatures, a discovery cohort of about 100 patients was used, comprising 40 to 45 with Graves' ophthalmopathy and some 60 with stable Graves' hyperthyroidism. Whether ophthalmopathy could be predicted prospectively was tested in an independent validation cohort made up of 18 to 20 hyperthyroidism patients plus 17 patients who later progressed to ophthalmopathy. The approximately 100 discovery patients were randomly split 7:3 into training and test sets. The study also compared thyroid tissue and blood T-cell repertoires from more than 5 Graves' hyperthyroidism patients. After blood sampling, hyperthyroidism patients were treated with methimazole at a starting dose of 30 mg daily, and ophthalmopathy patients were treated with high-dose intravenous methylprednisolone. The libraries were constructed in a second round of multiplex PCR and then size-selected and purified. Sequencing of the libraries was done on an Illumina HiSeq2000 using paired-end 100 bp reads. SOAPnuke was used to process the raw data, removing reads that contained adapters or uncalled bases, had a mean Phred below 15, or lacked an exact match to the constant primer or identifier. COPE v1.2.5 was used to merge the high-quality paired reads, and each unique nucleotide sequence was defined as a clonotype. MiTCR v1.1 was used to align the clonotypes against IMGT TRBV, TRBD and TRBJ reference segments. The analysis was restricted to V-J combinations with a frequency above 0.0001, which together covered just over 99% of the repertoires. The TCS score was defined as the ratio of F50 (clonal expansion) to E x V (chaos), calculated using BLOSUM62-based TCRdist between CDR3 peptides within each V-J. Welch's t-statistics and random forest reduced around 510 V-J features to around 14, which were used in a naive Bayes classifier (R e1071). No statistical method was used to fix the sample size in advance, and group allocation was not hidden from the investigators. TCR Vbeta CDR3 sequencing of some 140 peripheral blood samples (over 40 ophthalmopathy, some 75 hyperthyroidism and some 17 progressor patients) is reported in the paper.

The sample was peripheral blood mononuclear cells (PBMCs), taken at new diagnosis, from a patient treated with antithyroid drugs. This sequence uses TRBV5-1 and TRBJ1-1, with the D gene too uncertain to name. This receptor was obtained from a woman in her thirties or forties with Graves disease. Donor details come from another sample of the same person, matched by shared clones. The nucleotides read TGCGCCAGCAGAATAGGAGTTACTGACACTGAAGCTTTCTTT. It specifies CASRIGVTDTEAFF.